These 15 T cell receptor beta chains were all obtained from the same sample, sequenced in a study of T cell changes during pregnancy in multiple sclerosis. Measured with immunoSEQ multiplex PCR; TCRdb has only the in-frame clones, and not every one. Of 67,000 or so clones listed, over 80% are singletons. Source: CD8+ T cells from peripheral blood mononuclear cells, taken in the third trimester of pregnancy. The origin of the receptors is a female donor in good health, enrolled as a control in a pregnancy study.

There are a few counts of this clone. The chain is built from TRBV6-4 and TRBJ1-6; TRBD1 is a possible D gene (6 bases). Germline lookup yields CDR1 MRHNA and CDR2 SNTAGT. This CDR3 contains 14 residues. The V end lost 2 bases, the J end lost 5 bases, and 7 bases lay between the germline ends. The CDR3, as DNA: TGTGCCAGCAGTGACAGGGGGAATAATTCACCCCTCCACTTT. Residues: CASSDRGNNSPLHF.

The V call is TRBV5-4, the J call TRBJ2-1; 14 bases fit TRBD2. The length of the CDR3 is 17 residues. The junction had 12 bases not matched to a gene; V was cut back by 6 bases and J by 7 bases. CDR1 and CDR2 from the germline V gene are SGHNT and YYREEE (reference sequence). CDR3 in DNA: TGTGCCAGCATCAACACGACTAGCGGGGGGGCCAGGAATGAGCAGTTCTTC. Amino acid sequence: CASINTTSGGARNEQFF.

The gene calls are TRBV6-5 and TRBJ1-4; no definite D call. V lost 6 bases and J 8 bases, leaving 16 bases between the germline ends. CDR3 length: 14 residues. Germline V CDR1 and CDR2: MNHEY, SVGAGI. This CDR3 reads CASRTEGLREKLFF. CDR3 nucleotides: TGTGCCAGCAGGACGGAGGGTTTGAGGGAAAAACTGTTTTTT.

CDR3 region: CASSPVTSSKIYEQYF. CDR3 sequence (DNA): TGTGCCAGCTCACCGGTCACCTCAAGCAAAATCTACGAGCAGTACTTC. The V and J genes are TRBV18 and TRBJ2-7; no clear D gene. The V gene's germline CDR1 is KGHSH and CDR2 LQKENI. Trimming shortened V by 3 bases and J by 3 bases, and 18 bases separated the two germline ends. The CDR3 spans 16 residues.

This clone was counted a single time. The chain employs TRBV6-6 and TRBJ1-1; TRBD1 matches 7 bases. The V and J ends lost 7 bases and 2 bases, in that order; junction bases with no gene match: 10. This CDR3 comprises 15 residues. From germline, CDR1 is MNHNY and CDR2 SVGAGI (reference sequence). The CDR3 region is CASINLDRENTEAFF. Written as DNA, the CDR3 is TGTGCCAGCATTAACCTAGACAGGGAAAACACTGAAGCTTTCTTT.

This clone was observed once. J is TRBJ2-7 and V is TRBV27; 10 positions agree with TRBD1. This CDR3 has 14 residues. V trimming: 3 bases; J trimming: 4 bases; junction bases outside the gene matches: 3. CDR1 MNHEY and CDR2 SMNVEV come from the germline V gene (reference sequence). CDR3 nucleotides: TGTGCCAGCAGTTTCCCGGGACAGGGGTACGAGCAGTACTTC. It is translated as CASSFPGQGYEQYF.

The chain recombines TRBV6-5 with TRBJ2-6; D not resolved. The CDR3 runs 15 residues. Between the trimmed V and J ends, which lost 7 bases and 2 bases, there was a span of 12 bases. Per the germline V gene, CDR1 is MNHEY and CDR2 is SVGAGI. CDR3 bases: TGTGCCAGCACCTACGGTGGGCCTGGGGCCAACGTCCTGACTTTC. Its translation: CASTYGGPGANVLTF.

This chain links TRBV7-6 with TRBJ1-2; D remains unclear. CDR1 is SGHVS, CDR2 FNYEAQ, per germline. V was clipped by 6 bases and J by 3 bases, with 8 bases between them. This CDR3 has 12 amino acids. The CDR3 region has the DNA TGTGCCAGCAGGGGGAGCGACTATGGCTACACCTTC. This translates into CASRGSDYGYTF.

The rearrangement uses TRBV27 and TRBJ1-5; 11 nucleotides line up with TRBD1. V dropped 5 bases and J dropped 7; count of bases not matched to a gene: 7. The germline V gene has CDR1 MNHEY and CDR2 SMNVEV (reference sequence). The CDR3 loop spans 15 amino acids. The CDR3 DNA follows: TGTGCCAGCAGTGGGGGGACAGGGGGAGGACAGCCCCAGCATTTT. It translates to CASSGGTGGGQPQHF.

The rearrangement uses TRBV6-4 and TRBJ2-1; 7 bases line up with TRBD2. V lost 3 bases, J lost 6 bases, and 5 bases stayed unmatched. The CDR3 covers 14 residues. Germline CDR1 and CDR2: MRHNA and SNTAGT. Here the CDR3 reads CASSESLASNEQFF. CDR3 sequence (DNA): TGTGCCAGCAGTGAGTCACTAGCGAGCAATGAGCAGTTCTTC.

This chain connects TRBV7-8 to TRBJ1-1, with D unclear. This CDR3 is 15 amino acids long. V dropped 5 bases and J dropped 0 bases, with 13 bases sitting between them. Germline loops: CDR1 SGHVS, CDR2 FQNEAQ. Here the CDR3 DNA reads TGTGCCAGCAGCCCCTCAGGCAGCATGAACACTGAAGCTTTCTTT. It codes for CASSPSGSMNTEAFF.

The chain is built from TRBV4-3 and TRBJ2-5; 7 bases are a match to TRBD1. There are 17 residues in the CDR3. The trim removed 1 base at V and 5 bases at J, leaving 13 bases unmatched. Germline V gene sequence: CDR1 LGHNA, CDR2 YSLEER. In DNA, the CDR3 is TGCGCCAGCAGCCAAGGACTAAGACAGGGCCACTGGGAGACCCAGTACTTC. It codes for CASSQGLRQGHWETQYF.

The chain couples TRBV5-1 to TRBJ1-2, with TRBD1 matching over 8 bases. CDR1 is SGHRS and CDR2 is YFSETQ in the germline V gene. CDR3 size: 15 residues. V was clipped by 4 bases and J by 3 bases; unmatched bases: 8. CDR3 residues: CASSDRTGRDYGYTF. The CDR3 DNA reads TGCGCCAGCAGCGACCGGACAGGGAGGGACTATGGCTACACCTTC.

This chain connects TRBV15 to TRBJ2-7, with a possible D match to TRBD1 (5 bases). Germline V gene sequence: CDR1 LNHNV, CDR2 YYDKDF (reference sequence). The CDR3 spans 14 residues. Between the trimmed V and J ends, which lost 6 bases and 5 bases, there was a span of 17 bases. As DNA, the CDR3 is TGTGCCACCAGACTCCGAAGGGGTGATAACGAGCAGTACTTC. Residues: CATRLRRGDNEQYF. The variable domain in full, with the rest retrieved from reference TRBV15 and TRBJ2-7, is DAMVIQNPRYQVTQFGKPVTLSCSQTLNHNVMYWYQQKSSQAPKLLFHYYDKDFNNEADTPDNFQSRRPNTSFCFLDIRSPGLGDTAMYLCATRLRRGDNEQYFGPGTRLTVT.

The chain joins TRBV7-3 to TRBJ2-1, with TRBD1 identical over 8 bases. CDR3 length: 16 amino acids. The germline CDR1 and CDR2 sequences are SGHTA and FQGTGA. V trimming: 4 bases; J trimming: 7 bases; junction bases outside the gene matches: 12. The CDR3 DNA reads TGTGCCAGCAGCTCGCCGACAGGGGCCGTGGGAAATGAGCAGTTCTTC. This gives the protein CASSSPTGAVGNEQFF.